A single sample is the source of the 20 T cell receptor beta chains below, sequenced in a study of shared clonotypes between healthy human individuals. Using immunoSEQ multiplex PCR, the repertoire was profiled, and TCRdb retains in-frame clones only, with some absent. The sample gives about 1.9 million clones, 80% to 95% of which show up once; less than 2% is in the top ten. CD45RO-negative, CCR7-selected cells formed the naive CD8 fraction, which excluded terminally differentiated effector memory CD45RA+ cells. The sequencing sample was made of naive CD8+ T cells from PBMCs. Every receptor here comes from a man between 18 and 35 years old in good health. Some clones in this sample may be carry-over from other donors' samples.

This clone was seen only a few times. The rearrangement links TRBV29-1 to TRBJ1-1, with 9 bases matching TRBD1. V dropped 7 bases and J dropped 7; count of bases not matched to a gene: 10. Looked up from germline, CDR1 is SQVTM and CDR2 is ANQGSEA. The CDR3 is 13 amino acids. CDR3 amino acids: CSATPGTGIEAFF. DNA for the CDR3: TGCAGCGCTACCCCCGGGACAGGGATTGAAGCTTTCTTT.

This chain joins TRBV27 and TRBJ1-2; D ambiguous. Germline assignment: CDR1 MNHEY and CDR2 SMNVEV (reference sequence). Trimming stripped 0 bases from V and 8 bases from J, with 10 bases between. This CDR3 comprises 13 residues. This CDR3 is CASSLSSRNGYTF. The CDR3, as DNA: TGTGCCAGCAGTTTATCCTCCCGGAACGGCTACACCTTC.

CDR3: CASSPLEGGAKNIQYF. CDR3 bases: TGTGCCAGCAGTCCCCTTGAAGGCGGGGCCAAAAACATTCAGTACTTC. The rearrangement links TRBV28 to TRBJ2-4; perhaps TRBD2 as D (5 bases). Per the germline V gene, CDR1 is MDHEN and CDR2 is SYDVKM. Trimming shortened V by 5 bases and J by 1 base, and 15 bases separated the two germline ends. This CDR3 is 16 amino acids long. Full variable domain (rest looked up from reference TRBV28 and TRBJ2-4): DVKVTQSSRYLVKRTGEKVFLECVQDMDHENMFWYRQDPGLGLRLIYFSYDVKMKEKGDIPEGYSVSREKKERFSLILESASTNQTSMYLCASSPLEGGAKNIQYFGAGTRLSVL.

The V and J genes are TRBV14 and TRBJ2-5; D is perhaps TRBD1 (5 bases). The CDR3 extends over 18 amino acids. CDR1 and CDR2 from the germline V gene are SGHDN and FVKESK. Trimming left V 3 bases short and J 5 bases short, with 25 bases between. In DNA form, the CDR3 reads TGTGCCAGCAGCCACTATTCGGGTACTGCACAGGTCTGGGAGACCCAGTACTTC. This sequence encodes CASSHYSGTAQVWETQYF. The variable domain in full, with the rest retrieved from reference TRBV14 and TRBJ2-5, is EAGVTQFPSHSVIEKGQTVTLRCDPISGHDNLYWYRRVMGKEIKFLLHFVKESKQDESGMPNNRFLAERTGGTYSTLKVQPAELEDSGVYFCASSHYSGTAQVWETQYFGPGTRLLVL.

As to this clone: Other nucleotide sequences in the sample specify the same CDR3. The chain carries TRBV7-9 and TRBJ2-7, with TRBD2 as a possible D gene (7 bases). CDR3 length: 13 amino acids. Trimming took 5 bases from V and 3 from J, leaving 11 bases between them. Germline V gene lookup returns CDR1 SEHNR and CDR2 FQNEAQ (reference sequence). CDR3 nucleotide sequence: TGTGCCAGCAGCCCGAGGGGGGGCTACGAGCAGTACTTC. Protein: CASSPRGGYEQYF.

CDR3 in DNA: TGCAGCGGGGGACAGGGCACAGATACGCAGTATTTT. Translated: CSGGQGTDTQYF. V usage is TRBV29-1 and J usage is TRBJ2-3; 8 positions agree with TRBD1. The CDR3 has 12 residues. With V trimmed by 7 bases and J by 1 base, 1 base remained unmatched. Looked up from germline, CDR1 is SQVTM and CDR2 is ANQGSEA.

V gene TRBV25-1 combines with J gene TRBJ1-3, with D unresolved. The ends were cut back, 3 bases at V and 0 bases at J, with 18 bases in the middle. Germline CDR1 reads MGHDK; CDR2 reads SYGVNS. The CDR3 sequence is 18 residues long. The CDR3, as DNA: TGTGCCAGCAGTGACCCCAGCGATGCGGGCCTCTCTGGAAACACCATATATTTT. It translates to CASSDPSDAGLSGNTIYF.

V usage is TRBV5-1 and J usage is TRBJ1-5; D uncertain. CDR3 length: 13 amino acids. Deletions cut 2 bases from V and 6 bases from J, with 9 bases between. In germline, CDR1 is SGHRS, CDR2 YFSETQ. The CDR3 reads CASSLAIGQPQHF. Here the CDR3 DNA reads TGCGCCAGCAGCTTAGCTATAGGTCAGCCCCAGCATTTT.

The chain carries TRBV6-5 and TRBJ2-5; weak D call: TRBD1 (5 bases). The CDR3 runs to 15 residues. With 4 bases removed from V and 2 bases from J, the gap between germline ends came to 14 bases. Germline V CDR1 and CDR2: MNHEY, SVGAGI. CDR3 residues: CASSSWTRNQETQYF. The CDR3 region has the DNA TGTGCCAGCAGTTCTTGGACACGCAATCAAGAGACCCAGTACTTC.

CDR3 sequence (DNA): TGCGCCAGCAGCCCCCCCAGGAAGGGTGGGGCCAACGTCCTGACTTTC. Its protein product is CASSPPRKGGANVLTF. The chain recombines TRBV4-1 with TRBJ2-6; D is unresolved. Per the germline V gene, CDR1 is MGHRA and CDR2 is YSYEKL. The V gene lost 4 bases and the J gene lost 3 bases, with 13 bases spanning the gap. The CDR3 runs 16 residues.

The rearrangement uses TRBV19 and TRBJ2-1; 10 positions agree with TRBD2. Germline trimming cut 4 bases from V and 8 bases from J; bases unmatched to any gene: 11. The CDR3 sequence is 16 residues long. Germline CDR1 and CDR2: LNHDA and SQIVND (reference sequence). CDR3 protein: CASSTQAGGYPHEQFF. In DNA, the CDR3 is TGTGCCAGTAGTACACAAGCGGGAGGGTACCCCCATGAGCAGTTCTTC. Drawing the rest from reference TRBV19 and TRBJ2-1, the complete variable domain is DGGITQSPKYLFRKEGQNVTLSCEQNLNHDAMYWYRQDPGQGLRLIYYSQIVNDFQKGDIAEGYSVSREKKESFPLTVTSAQKNPTAFYLCASSTQAGGYPHEQFFGPGTRLTVL.

The chain combines TRBV7-8 with TRBJ2-2, with a weak D call TRBD1 (5 bases). There are 16 residues in the CDR3. Germline V lookup: CDR1 SGHVS, CDR2 FQNEAQ. The V gene lost 2 bases and the J gene lost 4 bases, with 14 bases spanning the gap. This CDR3 is CASSLLKGLGTGELFF. The CDR3 coding sequence is TGTGCCAGCAGCTTACTCAAGGGGTTGGGCACCGGGGAGCTGTTTTTT.

This clone is a singleton in its sample. The J gene is TRBJ2-3, the V gene TRBV6-1, with D unclear. The V end was cut by 4 bases, the J end by 4 bases, with 12 bases between. CDR1 and CDR2 from the germline V gene are MNHNS and SASEGT. CDR3 length: 14 amino acids. Here the CDR3 reads CASSVRLVPDTQYF. The CDR3 DNA reads as TGTGCCAGCAGTGTAAGGCTAGTCCCAGATACGCAGTATTTT.

This rearrangement joins TRBV5-3 to TRBJ1-1, with D tentatively TRBD1 (5 bases). TRBV5-3 is an ORF for which the function is uncertain. Trimming shortened V by 2 bases and J by 3 bases, and 17 bases separated the two germline ends. The CDR3 runs to 16 residues. CDR3 residues: CARSLEGPAEDTEAFF. The CDR3, as DNA: TGTGCCAGAAGCTTAGAGGGACCGGCAGAGGACACTGAAGCTTTCTTT.

This chain uses TRBV4-1 with TRBJ2-7; the D gene is possibly TRBD1 (7 bases). Germline V gene sequence: CDR1 MGHRA, CDR2 YSYEKL. Trimming took off 4 bases at V and 6 bases at J, with 13 bases between the two ends. This CDR3 comprises 13 residues. The CDR3 DNA is TGCGCCAGCAGCCCGACAGGGACTGGCGAGCAGTACTTC. Amino acid sequence: CASSPTGTGEQYF.

V and J are TRBV5-6 and TRBJ2-5; D ambiguous. This CDR3 is 17 amino acids long. V dropped 3 bases and J dropped 2 bases, with 20 bases sitting between them. Germline V CDR1 and CDR2: SGHDT, YYEEEE. The DNA of the CDR3 is TGTGCCAGCAGCTCTCTCCTAAAGGTGACTTCTCAAGAGACCCAGTACTTC. As protein: CASSSLLKVTSQETQYF.

This sequence joins TRBV7-8 and TRBJ1-4; a weak D match, TRBD1 (5 bases). The CDR3 length is 14 residues. The V end lost 5 bases, the J end lost 3 bases, and 10 bases lay between the germline ends. The germline CDR1 and CDR2 sequences are SGHVS and FQNEAQ. The CDR3 coding sequence is TGTGCCAGCAGCCCCGACAGATCTAATGAAAAACTGTTTTTT. Encoded protein: CASSPDRSNEKLFF.

CDR3: CASSFAGLHEQFF. DNA of the CDR3: TGTGCCAGCAGTTTTGCGGGGCTACATGAGCAGTTCTTC. This chain uses TRBV27 with TRBJ2-1; a possible D gene is TRBD2 (6 bases). The CDR3 is 13 amino acids. Trimming removed 3 bases at V and 8 bases at J, with 11 bases between. Germline V gives CDR1 MNHEY, CDR2 SMNVEV (reference sequence).

The chain combines TRBV10-2 with TRBJ1-2; D is possibly TRBD1 (5 bases). The V gene's germline CDR1 is WSHSY and CDR2 SAAADI. V was trimmed by 6 bases and J by 7 bases, leaving 15 bases between them. CDR3 length: 13 residues. This CDR3 reads CASREAGSAGYTF. The DNA for the CDR3 is TGCGCCAGCAGAGAAGCAGGGTCTGCTGGCTACACCTTC.

Comments on this clone: At one end the junction does not follow the germline gene, possibly because of a read error. The rearrangement uses TRBV27 and TRBJ2-7; D may be TRBD1 or TRBD2 (5 bases each). CDR3 length equals 15 residues. Per germline, CDR1 MNHEY and CDR2 SMNVEV (reference sequence). CDR3: CATSDFSGTSYEQYF. The CDR3 DNA reads TGTGCCACCAGTGATTTTTCAGGGACCTCCTACGAGCAGTACTTC.